These 27 T cell receptor beta chains were all obtained from the same sample, sequenced in a study of CD8+CD57+ T cells in acquired aplastic anemia (dated by TCRdb to about 2018). The sequencer was an Illumina HiSeq 2000. Profiling of TCR beta VDJ combinations and CDR3 sequences used genomic DNA as the template. TCRdb reprocessing: public reads trimmed at Q25 with fastp, clones called with MiXCR, in-frame beta chains kept. Rows matching on CDR3 protein sequence are summarized as one entry with the most common DNA and genes. The sample table records about 150,000 distinct CDR3 sequences; 52% of these occur just once. Together, the top ten hold roughly 12% of the sample. Expansion of CD8+CD57+ cells had been shown by flow cytometry in the patients chosen for sequencing. Material for sequencing was sorted CD4+, CD8+, or CD8+CD57+ T cells (not recorded which) from PBMCs. These TCRs come from a human donor with aplastic anemia.

The V gene is TRBV7-9, the J gene TRBJ2-5, with D possibly matching TRBD1 (5 bases). There are 15 residues in the CDR3. CDR1 and CDR2 (germline): SEHNR, FQNEAQ (reference sequence). V gave up 1 base and J gave up 4 bases, with 13 bases separating them. For the CDR3, the DNA is TGTGCCAGCAGCTTAGAGGGGTGGCAGAGAGAGACCCAGTACTTC. Encoded protein: CASSLEGWQRETQYF.

The J gene is TRBJ2-3, the V gene TRBV24-1; D not resolved. Trimming stripped 7 bases from V and 3 bases from J, with 10 bases between. The CDR3 extends over 13 amino acids. Germline V CDR1 and CDR2: KGHDR, SFDVKD. As DNA, the CDR3 is TGTGCCACCAGGGAACCAATTACAGATACGCAGTATTTT. Its protein product is CATREPITDTQYF.

As for this clonotype: A much more abundant neighbour one base away suggests this may be a read error. The rearrangement uses TRBV12-3 or TRBV12-4 and TRBJ2-1, with TRBD2 identical over 9 bases. The CDR3 is 14 residues long. The CDR3 here is CASSRRAGGHEQSF. CDR3 in DNA: TGTGCCAGCAGTAGGCGAGCGGGGGGCCATGAGCAGTCCTTC.

The chain employs TRBV7-2 and TRBJ2-7, with TRBD2 identical over 9 bases. V was pared by 7 bases and J by 6 bases, with 13 bases of the junction left unmatched. CDR1 and CDR2 (germline): SGHTA, FQGNSA. The CDR3 is 15 amino acids. The CDR3 sequence: CASKPGLAPFGEQYF. DNA of the CDR3: TGTGCCAGCAAGCCGGGACTAGCCCCCTTTGGCGAGCAGTACTTC. Complete variable domain (other parts from reference TRBV7-2 and TRBJ2-7): GAGVSQSPSNKVTEKGKDVELRCDPISGHTALYWYRQSLGQGLEFLIYFQGNSAPDKSGLPSDRFSAERTGGSVSTLTIQRTQQEDSAVYLCASKPGLAPFGEQYFGPGTRLTVT.

The chain uses TRBV5-1 and TRBJ1-6; D may be TRBD1 (6 bases). The CDR3 length is 15 residues. CDR1 is SGHRS, CDR2 YFSETQ, per germline. With 1 base removed from V and 7 bases from J, the gap between germline ends came to 12 bases. As DNA, the CDR3 is TGCGCCAGCAGCTTGAGCACAGGGTCCAATTCACCCCTCCACTTT. This sequence encodes CASSLSTGSNSPLHF.

The rearrangement uses TRBV3-1 and TRBJ2-7; D perhaps matches TRBD1 (6 bases). Looked up from germline, CDR1 is LGHDT and CDR2 is YNNKEL (reference sequence). The CDR3 spans 14 residues. V was clipped by 5 bases and J by 2 bases, with 13 bases between them. The CDR3 protein is CASSFGQRTYEQYF. CDR3 sequence (DNA): TGTGCCAGCAGCTTCGGACAGCGGACCTACGAGCAGTACTTC.

This clonotype was counted many times. This sequence joins TRBV20-1 and TRBJ2-5, with 9 bases matching TRBD2. Germline CDR1 is DFQATT and CDR2 is SNEGSKA (reference sequence). Trimming cost V 5 bases and J 1 base; bases outside gene matches: 14. CDR3 length: 17 amino acids. The CDR3 here is CSAFSGGARQAQETQYF. The DNA of the CDR3 is TGCAGTGCTTTTAGCGGGGGCGCTCGCCAAGCCCAAGAGACCCAGTACTTC.

At least ten counts were recorded for this clonotype. The rearrangement links TRBV9 to TRBJ2-1, with TRBD1 identical over 7 bases. The germline V gene has CDR1 SGDLS and CDR2 YYNGEE. The junction had 11 bases not matched to a gene; V was cut back by 4 bases and J by 4 bases. The CDR3 extends over 16 amino acids. The CDR3 region is CASSSPRDSPYNEQFF. CDR3 DNA sequence: TGTGCCAGCAGCTCGCCCCGGGACAGTCCATACAATGAGCAGTTCTTC.

There are many counts of this clonotype. This chain joins TRBV7-9 and TRBJ2-7; tentative D call: TRBD1 (6 bases). Germline V gene sequence: CDR1 SEHNR, CDR2 FQNEAQ (reference sequence). This CDR3 region has 14 residues. V was clipped by 4 bases and J by 3 bases, with 13 bases between them. As DNA, the CDR3 is TGTGCCAGCAGCTCCTCAAGGGGGAACTACGAGCAGTACTTC. Translating it yields CASSSSRGNYEQYF.

The rearrangement uses TRBV2 and TRBJ2-1; 7 bases are shared with TRBD2. J gave up 8 bases and V 7 bases, and 14 bases lay outside the gene matches. CDR1 SNHLY and CDR2 FYNNEI come from the germline V gene. The CDR3 length is 15 residues. The CDR3 loop is CASKMTSNTRDEQFF. CDR3 bases: TGTGCCAGCAAGATGACTAGCAATACTAGGGATGAGCAGTTCTTC.

The V call is TRBV12-3 or TRBV12-4, the J call TRBJ2-1, with 13 bases that match TRBD2. The CDR3 is 18 residues long. The J segment lost 7 bases and the V segment lost 5 bases, leaving 14 bases of the junction unmatched. CDR3 coding DNA: TGTGCCAGCAGTCCAGGACTAGCGGGAGTGTCATTGGGTAATGAGCAGTTCTTC. It codes for CASSPGLAGVSLGNEQFF.

This clonotype was recorded many times. V is TRBV19 and J is TRBJ1-4; TRBD1 is a possible D gene (5 bases). Germline-derived CDR1 and CDR2 are LNHDA and SQIVND (reference sequence). This CDR3 comprises 16 residues. V dropped 5 bases and J dropped 3 bases, with 16 bases sitting between them. Here the CDR3 DNA reads TGTGCCAGTAGTGAAGTATATTCGGGACCTAATGAAAAACTGTTTTTT. Translation gives CASSEVYSGPNEKLFF.

The table lists this clonotype with a few counts. The chain uses TRBV29-1 and TRBJ2-3; D uncertain. V was clipped by 0 bases and J by 8 bases, with 6 bases between them. The CDR3 extends over 11 amino acids. Germline CDR1 is SQVTM and CDR2 is ANQGSEA. As DNA, the CDR3 is TGCAGCGTTGAAGAGCTTAGTACGCAGTATTTT. Encoded protein: CSVEELSTQYF.

Regarding this clonotype: The junction shows a germline mismatch at one end, possibly a read error. The V gene is TRBV7-8, the J gene TRBJ2-3; unclear D gene. The CDR3 consists of 12 residues. CDR1 and CDR2 from the germline V gene are SGHVS and FQNEAQ. The CDR3 nucleotides are TGTGCCAGCAGCTCCCCGACTGATACGGAGTATTTT. Its translation: CASSSPTDTEYF. Full variable domain (outside the CDR3, taken from reference TRBV7-8 and TRBJ2-3): GAGVSQSPRYKVAKRGQDVALRCDPISGHVSLFWYQQALGQGPEFLTYFQNEAQLDKSGLPSDRFFAERPEGSVSTLKIQRTQQEDSAVYLCASSSPTDTEYFGPGTRLTVL.

This clonotype was detected ten times or more. The chain is built from TRBV7-9 and TRBJ2-3, with a tentative D call TRBD1 (6 bases). The CDR3 is made up of 17 amino acids. V was trimmed by 5 bases and J by 2 bases, leaving 20 bases between them. Germline V gene data show CDR1 as SEHNR and CDR2 as FQNEAQ (reference sequence). The DNA for the CDR3 is TGTGCCAGCAGCCCTAAGACAGGTGAAGGCTACACAGATACGCAGTATTTT. This sequence encodes CASSPKTGEGYTDTQYF.

The chain employs TRBV25-1 and TRBJ2-7; TRBD1 matches 9 bases. After removal of 7 bases from V and 7 bases from J, the junction contained 14 bases not matched to a gene. Germline V gene data show CDR1 as MGHDK and CDR2 as SYGVNS. There are 15 residues in the CDR3. The CDR3 here is CASILGQGPNREQYF. As DNA, the CDR3 is TGTGCCAGCATCCTCGGACAGGGGCCCAATCGGGAGCAGTACTTC.

This clonotype was seen many times. The V call is TRBV6-1, the J call TRBJ2-7; D unresolved. The germline V gene has CDR1 MNHNS and CDR2 SASEGT. V lost 5 bases and J lost 2, with 10 bases in between. The CDR3 spans 13 residues. CDR3 sequence (DNA): TGTGCCAGCAGTACGGCCGAAACCTACGAGCAGTACTTC. Protein sequence: CASSTAETYEQYF.

In its sample, this clonotype was seen a few times. The chain links TRBV2 to TRBJ2-7; 9 nucleotides line up with TRBD2. The CDR3 covers 13 residues. V shed 4 bases, J shed 6 bases, and the junction held 4 bases outside the gene matches. Germline CDR1 SNHLY, CDR2 FYNNEI. CDR3: CASSAGLASEQYF. DNA of the CDR3: TGTGCCAGCAGTGCGGGACTAGCTAGCGAGCAGTACTTC.

This clonotype has more than one count but fewer than ten. The V call is TRBV10-3, the J call TRBJ2-7; 7 bases are a match to TRBD1. Trimming took 8 bases from V and 6 from J; bases not matched to a gene: 10. The germline CDR1 and CDR2 sequences are ENHRY and SYGVKD. The CDR3 is 13 amino acids. The CDR3 DNA is TGTGCCATCGGGGGAACAGGGGTCGGCGAGCAGTACTTC. Translated, it gives CAIGGTGVGEQYF.

This clonotype was seen many times. V gene TRBV20-1 combines with J gene TRBJ1-6; TRBD1 agrees at 7 bases. Germline CDR1 reads DFQATT; CDR2 reads SNEGSKA (reference sequence). CDR3 length equals 15 residues. The J segment lost 6 bases and the V segment lost 4 bases, leaving 9 bases of the junction unmatched. CDR3 loop: CSATVTRDSNSPLHF. As DNA, the CDR3 is TGCAGTGCTACCGTCACCCGGGACAGTAATTCACCCCTCCACTTT.

Points on this clonotype: This could be a read error, since a much larger clone is one nucleotide away. V gene TRBV6-5 combines with J gene TRBJ1-1, with TRBD1 as a possible D gene (5 bases). The CDR3 runs 15 residues. Per the germline V gene, CDR1 is MNHEY and CDR2 is SVGAGI. CDR3 in amino acids: CASSHSRGAYTEAFF. The CDR3 region has the DNA TGTGCCAGCAGTCACTCGAGAGGGGCGTACACTGAAGCTTTCTTT.

The chain carries TRBV29-1 and TRBJ2-3; 10 nucleotides align to TRBD1. This CDR3 is 14 amino acids long. The junction had 6 bases not matched to a gene; V was cut back by 4 bases and J by 5 bases. Germline V gives CDR1 SQVTM, CDR2 ANQGSEA. The CDR3 region is CSVVRTGGLDTQYF. As DNA, the CDR3 is TGCAGCGTTGTCCGGACAGGGGGGTTAGATACGCAGTATTTT.

This chain uses TRBV9 with TRBJ1-2; 10 bases agree with TRBD1. This CDR3 spans 17 amino acids. Per the germline V gene, CDR1 is SGDLS and CDR2 is YYNGEE. The V gene end was trimmed by 0 bases and the J gene end by 2 bases; junction bases not matched to a gene: 7. The CDR3: CASSVGATGGTNYGYTF. CDR3 in DNA: TGTGCCAGCAGCGTAGGCGCGACAGGGGGCACGAACTATGGCTACACCTTC.

This clonotype was seen more than once but under ten times. The rearrangement uses TRBV5-6 and TRBJ2-7; 7 nucleotides match TRBD1. Germline trimming cut 3 bases from V and 2 bases from J; bases unmatched to any gene: 2. This CDR3 has 13 residues. CDR1 is SGHDT and CDR2 is YYEEEE in the germline V gene. The CDR3 loop is CASSSGTAYEQYF. The CDR3 coding sequence is TGTGCCAGCAGCTCCGGGACAGCCTACGAGCAGTACTTC.

V is TRBV4-1 and J is TRBJ2-7; D is perhaps TRBD1 (5 bases). The CDR3 length is 15 residues. Germline CDR1 and CDR2: MGHRA and YSYEKL. Trimming left V 4 bases short and J 4 bases short, with 17 bases between. In nucleotides, the CDR3 is TGCGCCAGCAGCCCTCATTTGGAAGGGGATTACGAGCAGTACTTC. The encoded protein is CASSPHLEGDYEQYF.

The chain couples TRBV9 to TRBJ1-3; D is undetermined. The CDR3 consists of 11 residues. Trimming removed 0 bases from V and 5 bases from J, with 0 bases in between. Germline CDR1 reads SGDLS; CDR2 reads YYNGEE. CDR3 coding DNA: TGTGCCAGCAGCGTAGGAAACACCATATATTTT. Its translation: CASSVGNTIYF.

The V and J genes are TRBV20-1 and TRBJ1-1; 7 bases map to TRBD1. V dropped 4 bases and J dropped 0; count of bases not matched to a gene: 5. From germline, CDR1 is DFQATT and CDR2 SNEGSKA (reference sequence). The CDR3 totals 14 residues. CDR3 in amino acids: CSATGTVLNTEAFF. The CDR3, as DNA: TGCAGTGCTACCGGGACAGTTCTGAACACTGAAGCTTTCTTT.